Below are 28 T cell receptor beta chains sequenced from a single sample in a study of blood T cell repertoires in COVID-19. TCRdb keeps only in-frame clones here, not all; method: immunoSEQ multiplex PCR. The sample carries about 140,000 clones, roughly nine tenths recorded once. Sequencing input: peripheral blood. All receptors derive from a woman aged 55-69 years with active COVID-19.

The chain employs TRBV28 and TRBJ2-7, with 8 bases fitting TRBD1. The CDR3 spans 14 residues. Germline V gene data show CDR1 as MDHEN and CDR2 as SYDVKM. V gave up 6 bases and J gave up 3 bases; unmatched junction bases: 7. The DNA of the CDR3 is TGTGCCAGCAGCCCAGGGACAGGAATCTACGAGCAGTACTTC. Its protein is CASSPGTGIYEQYF.

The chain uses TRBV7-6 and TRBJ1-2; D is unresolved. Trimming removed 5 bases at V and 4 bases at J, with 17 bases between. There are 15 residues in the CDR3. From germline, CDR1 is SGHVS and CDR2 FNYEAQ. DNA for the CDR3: TGTGCCAGCAGCCCCGGGTCGGGAGGAATCTATGGCTACACCTTC. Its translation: CASSPGSGGIYGYTF.

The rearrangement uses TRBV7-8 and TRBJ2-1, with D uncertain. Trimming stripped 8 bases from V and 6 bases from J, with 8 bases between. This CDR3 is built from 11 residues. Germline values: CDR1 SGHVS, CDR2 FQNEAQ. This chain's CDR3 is CASLFGNEQFF. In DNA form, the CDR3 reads TGTGCCAGCCTCTTCGGCAATGAGCAGTTCTTC.

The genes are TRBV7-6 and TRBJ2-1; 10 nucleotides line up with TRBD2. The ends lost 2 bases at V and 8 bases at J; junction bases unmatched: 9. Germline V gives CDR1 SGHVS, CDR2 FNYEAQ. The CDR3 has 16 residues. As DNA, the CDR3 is TGTGCCAGCAGCTTACCCGTACTAGCGGGGAGGGATGAGCAGTTCTTC. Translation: CASSLPVLAGRDEQFF.

The CDR3: CASGGAGHLEKLFF. The CDR3 nucleotides are TGTGCCAGCGGGGGGGCGGGACACCTTGAAAAACTGTTTTTT. This rearrangement joins TRBV28 to TRBJ1-4; a possible D gene is TRBD1 (6 bases). CDR1 is MDHEN and CDR2 is SYDVKM in the germline V gene. This CDR3 is 14 amino acids long. The ends were cut back, 8 bases at V and 7 bases at J, with 17 bases in the middle.

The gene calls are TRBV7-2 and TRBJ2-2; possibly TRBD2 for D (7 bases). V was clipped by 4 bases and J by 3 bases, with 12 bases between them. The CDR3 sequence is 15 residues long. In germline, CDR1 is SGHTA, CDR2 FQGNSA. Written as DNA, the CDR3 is TGTGCCAGCAGCTCCGGGGGGCTGGACACCGGGGAGCTGTTTTTT. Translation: CASSSGGLDTGELFF.

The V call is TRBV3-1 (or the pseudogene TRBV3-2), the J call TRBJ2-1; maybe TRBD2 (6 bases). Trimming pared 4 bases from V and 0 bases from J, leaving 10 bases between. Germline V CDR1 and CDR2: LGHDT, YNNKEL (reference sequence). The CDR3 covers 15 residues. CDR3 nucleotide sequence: TGTGCCAGCAGCCTTCTCGGGAGCTCCTACAATGAGCAGTTCTTC. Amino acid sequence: CASSLLGSSYNEQFF.

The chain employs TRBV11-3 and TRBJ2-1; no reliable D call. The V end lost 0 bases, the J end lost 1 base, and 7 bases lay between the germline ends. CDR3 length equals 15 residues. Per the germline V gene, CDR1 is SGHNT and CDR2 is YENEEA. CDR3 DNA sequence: TGTGCCAGCAGCTTAGACCGGGTGTCCTACAATGAGCAGTTCTTC. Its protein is CASSLDRVSYNEQFF.

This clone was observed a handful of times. CDR3 coding DNA: TGCGCCAGCAGTCAAGCGGGAGGAATTGAGCAGTTCTTC. Translated: CASSQAGGIEQFF. The V and J genes are TRBV5-1 and TRBJ2-1; 9 bases fit TRBD2. The germline gives CDR1 SGHRS, CDR2 YFSETQ. The CDR3 has 13 amino acids. V gave up 5 bases and J gave up 9 bases; unmatched junction bases: 6.

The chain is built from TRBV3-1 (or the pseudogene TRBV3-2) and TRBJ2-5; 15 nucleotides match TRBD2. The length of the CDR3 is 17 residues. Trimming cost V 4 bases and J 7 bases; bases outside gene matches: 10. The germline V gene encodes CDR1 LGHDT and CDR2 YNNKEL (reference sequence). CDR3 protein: CASSPWTSGRGLGTQYF. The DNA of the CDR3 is TGTGCCAGCAGCCCGTGGACTAGCGGGAGGGGATTAGGGACCCAGTACTTC.

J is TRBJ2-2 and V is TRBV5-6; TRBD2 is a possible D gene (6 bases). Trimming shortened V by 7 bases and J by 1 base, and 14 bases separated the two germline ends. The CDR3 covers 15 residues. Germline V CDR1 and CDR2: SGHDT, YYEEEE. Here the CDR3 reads CASDSSGLNTGELFF. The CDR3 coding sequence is TGTGCCAGCGATAGTTCGGGACTGAACACCGGGGAGCTGTTTTTT.

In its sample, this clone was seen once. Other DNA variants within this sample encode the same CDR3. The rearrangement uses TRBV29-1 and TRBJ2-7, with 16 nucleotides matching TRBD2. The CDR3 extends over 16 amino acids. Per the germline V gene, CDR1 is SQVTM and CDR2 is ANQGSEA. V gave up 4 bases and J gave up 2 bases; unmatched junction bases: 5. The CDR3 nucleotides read TGCAGCGTTGCGGGACTAGCGGGAGGGTCCGCCTACGAGCAGTACTTC. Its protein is CSVAGLAGGSAYEQYF.

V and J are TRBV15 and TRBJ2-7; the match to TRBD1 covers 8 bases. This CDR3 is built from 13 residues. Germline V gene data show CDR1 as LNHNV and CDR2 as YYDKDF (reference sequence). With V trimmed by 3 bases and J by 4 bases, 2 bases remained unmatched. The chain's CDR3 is CATSSQGAYEQYF. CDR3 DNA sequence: TGTGCCACCAGCAGCCAGGGGGCGTACGAGCAGTACTTC.

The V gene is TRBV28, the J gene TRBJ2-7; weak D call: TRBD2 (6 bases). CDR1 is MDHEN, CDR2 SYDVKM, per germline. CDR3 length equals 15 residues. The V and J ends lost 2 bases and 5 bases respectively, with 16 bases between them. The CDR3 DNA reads TGTGCCAGCAGTTTAGGGGACTCACCTCTTAACGAGCAGTACTTC. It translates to CASSLGDSPLNEQYF.

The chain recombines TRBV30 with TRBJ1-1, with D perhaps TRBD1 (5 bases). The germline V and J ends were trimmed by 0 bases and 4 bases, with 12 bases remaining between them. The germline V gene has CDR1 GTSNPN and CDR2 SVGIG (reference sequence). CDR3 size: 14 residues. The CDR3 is CAWSVGLSSTEAFF. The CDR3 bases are TGTGCCTGGAGTGTGGGACTGTCGTCCACTGAAGCTTTCTTT.

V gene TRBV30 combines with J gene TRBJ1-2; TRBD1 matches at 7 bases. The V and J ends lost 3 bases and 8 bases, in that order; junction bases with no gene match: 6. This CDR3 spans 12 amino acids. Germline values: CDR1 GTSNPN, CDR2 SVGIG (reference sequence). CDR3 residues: CAWRGTAEGYTF. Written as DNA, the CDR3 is TGTGCCTGGAGAGGGACAGCTGAGGGCTACACCTTC.

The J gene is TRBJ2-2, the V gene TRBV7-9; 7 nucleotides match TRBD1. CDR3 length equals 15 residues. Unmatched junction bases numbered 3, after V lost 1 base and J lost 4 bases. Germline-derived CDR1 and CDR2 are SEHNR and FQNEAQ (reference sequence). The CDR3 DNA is TGTGCCAGCAGCTTAGGGGACAGTTTCACCGGGGAGCTGTTTTTT. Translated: CASSLGDSFTGELFF.

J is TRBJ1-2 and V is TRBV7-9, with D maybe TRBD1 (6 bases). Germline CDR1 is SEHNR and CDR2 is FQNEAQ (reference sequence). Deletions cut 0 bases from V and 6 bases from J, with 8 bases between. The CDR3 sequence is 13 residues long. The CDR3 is CASSLANRDGYTF. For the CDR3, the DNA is TGTGCCAGCAGCTTAGCGAACAGGGATGGCTACACCTTC.

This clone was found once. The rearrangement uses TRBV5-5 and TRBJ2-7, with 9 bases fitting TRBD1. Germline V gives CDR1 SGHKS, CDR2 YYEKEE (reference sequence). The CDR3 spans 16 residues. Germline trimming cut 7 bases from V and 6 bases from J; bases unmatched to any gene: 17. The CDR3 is CASQAGGTGRRSEQYF. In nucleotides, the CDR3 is TGTGCCAGCCAGGCCGGAGGGACAGGGAGGAGGAGCGAGCAGTACTTC.

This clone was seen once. The CDR3 DNA is TGTGCCAGCAGTGAGGTACAGCAAGAGACCCAGTACTTC. Amino acids: CASSEVQQETQYF. V usage is TRBV6-1 and J usage is TRBJ2-5; no clear D. The V gene's germline CDR1 is MNHNS and CDR2 SASEGT. Trimming cost V 3 bases and J 2 bases, with 7 bases left between them. The CDR3 covers 13 residues.

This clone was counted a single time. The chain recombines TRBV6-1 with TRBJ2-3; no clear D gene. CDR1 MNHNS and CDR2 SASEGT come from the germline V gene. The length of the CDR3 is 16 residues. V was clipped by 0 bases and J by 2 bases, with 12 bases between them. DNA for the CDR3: TGTGCCAGCAGTGAAGCTGCGGCGGAAGCCACAGATACGCAGTATTTT. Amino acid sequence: CASSEAAAEATDTQYF.

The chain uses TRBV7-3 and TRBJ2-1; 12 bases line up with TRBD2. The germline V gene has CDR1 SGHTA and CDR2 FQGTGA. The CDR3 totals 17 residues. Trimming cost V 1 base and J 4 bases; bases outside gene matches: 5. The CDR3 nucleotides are TGTGCCAGCAGCTTAAGTCGCACTAGCGGGGGGTACAATGAGCAGTTCTTC. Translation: CASSLSRTSGGYNEQFF.

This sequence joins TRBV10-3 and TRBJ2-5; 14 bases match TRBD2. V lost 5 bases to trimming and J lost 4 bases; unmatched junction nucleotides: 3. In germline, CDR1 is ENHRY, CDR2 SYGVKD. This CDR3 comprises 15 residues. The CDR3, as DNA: TGTGCCATCAGTAAAGGACTAGCGGGAGGAGAGACCCAGTACTTC. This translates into CAISKGLAGGETQYF.

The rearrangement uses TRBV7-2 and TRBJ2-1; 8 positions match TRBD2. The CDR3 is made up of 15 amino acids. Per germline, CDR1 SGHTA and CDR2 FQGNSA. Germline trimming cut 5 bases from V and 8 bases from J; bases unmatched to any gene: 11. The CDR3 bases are TGTGCCAGCAGCCCCGGGACTAGTATTTTACATGAGCAGTTCTTC. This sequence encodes CASSPGTSILHEQFF.

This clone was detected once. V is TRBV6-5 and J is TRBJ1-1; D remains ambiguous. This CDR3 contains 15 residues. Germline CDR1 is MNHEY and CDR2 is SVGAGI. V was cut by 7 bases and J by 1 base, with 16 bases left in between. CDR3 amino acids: CASTPRGSGNTEAFF. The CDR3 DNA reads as TGTGCCAGCACTCCTCGGGGTTCGGGGAACACTGAAGCTTTCTTT.

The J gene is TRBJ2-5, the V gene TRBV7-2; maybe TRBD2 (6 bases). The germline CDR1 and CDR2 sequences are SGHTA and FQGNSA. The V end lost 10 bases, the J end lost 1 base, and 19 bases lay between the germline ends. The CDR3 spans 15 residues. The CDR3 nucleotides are TGTGCCACCGGCCGTAGCGGCCTTGTCCAAGAGACCCAGTACTTC. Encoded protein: CATGRSGLVQETQYF.

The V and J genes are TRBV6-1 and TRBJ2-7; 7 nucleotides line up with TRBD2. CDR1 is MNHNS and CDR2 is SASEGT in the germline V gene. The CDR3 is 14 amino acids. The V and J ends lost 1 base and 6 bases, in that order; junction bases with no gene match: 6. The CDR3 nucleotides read TGTGCCAGCAGTGAAGGGACTAGTTTCGGCGAGCAGTACTTC. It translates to CASSEGTSFGEQYF.

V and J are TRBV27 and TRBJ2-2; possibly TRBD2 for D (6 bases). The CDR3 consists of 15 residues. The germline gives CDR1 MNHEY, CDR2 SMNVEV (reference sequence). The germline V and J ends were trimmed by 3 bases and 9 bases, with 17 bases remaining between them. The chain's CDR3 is CASSLRGLPGWELFF. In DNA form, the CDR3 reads TGTGCCAGCAGTTTGCGTGGACTACCCGGTTGGGAGCTGTTTTTT.